What follows are 25 T cell receptor beta chains derived from one specimen sequenced in a study of blood T cell repertoires in COVID-19. The repertoire was sequenced with immunoSEQ multiplex PCR; TCRdb's copy has only in-frame clones and lacks some. The sample comprises 200,000 to 250,000 clones, roughly 80% of which are singletons, and approximately 7% rests with the top ten. The sequenced sample consisted of peripheral blood. The receptors shown here come from a woman between 50 and 59 years old with acute or convalescent COVID-19.

CDR3: CASSELGTGGQETQYF. CDR3 nucleotides: TGTGCCAGCAGCGAGTTAGGGACAGGGGGCCAAGAGACCCAGTACTTC. V gene TRBV27 combines with J gene TRBJ2-5; 11 nucleotides match TRBD1. The germline V gene has CDR1 MNHEY and CDR2 SMNVEV (reference sequence). The CDR3 runs 16 residues. V shed 6 bases, J shed 1 base, and the junction held 7 bases outside the gene matches.

The gene calls are TRBV19 and TRBJ2-7, with no clear D. The CDR3 loop spans 13 amino acids. The V end lost 4 bases, the J end lost 4 bases, and 11 bases lay between the germline ends. The germline CDR1 and CDR2 sequences are LNHDA and SQIVND (reference sequence). CDR3 amino acids: CASSKIHQYEQYF. CDR3 nucleotides: TGTGCCAGTAGTAAGATACACCAGTACGAGCAGTACTTC.

The chain carries TRBV3-1 (or the pseudogene TRBV3-2) and TRBJ2-1; possible D gene TRBD2, 7 bases. The V and J ends lost 4 bases and 10 bases respectively, with 20 bases between them. Germline V CDR1 and CDR2: LGHDT, YNNKEL (reference sequence). The CDR3 is 15 amino acids. CDR3 nucleotides: TGTGCCAGCAGCCTCGGGACTACCGGAGGGGGAGAGCAGTTCTTC. Its translation is CASSLGTTGGGEQFF.

In nucleotides, the CDR3 is TGCGCCAGCAGTCCGAACTCGCCTGCGGGATCCAAGGAGACCCAGTACTTC. Translation gives CASSPNSPAGSKETQYF. The chain carries TRBV5-1 and TRBJ2-5; D is possibly TRBD2 (6 bases). CDR3 length: 17 residues. V lost 5 bases and J 5 bases, leaving 25 bases between the germline ends. The germline V gene has CDR1 SGHRS and CDR2 YFSETQ.

The gene calls are TRBV28 and TRBJ1-2, with D possibly TRBD1 on 5 matching bases. CDR1 is MDHEN and CDR2 is SYDVKM in the germline V gene. V lost 4 bases to trimming and J lost 4 bases, with 13 bases between them. The CDR3 has 14 amino acids. CDR3 residues: CASSSTGTFYGYTF. CDR3 bases: TGTGCCAGCAGTTCAACCGGGACTTTCTATGGCTACACCTTC.

This chain connects TRBV10-2 to TRBJ2-1; TRBD2 matches at 8 bases. The trim removed 2 bases at V and 0 bases at J, leaving 0 bases unmatched. This CDR3 region has 15 residues. Germline values: CDR1 WSHSY, CDR2 SAAADI. The CDR3 bases are TGCGCCAGCAGTGAGACTAGCGGCTCCTACAATGAGCAGTTCTTC. This sequence encodes CASSETSGSYNEQFF.

The chain couples TRBV5-6 to TRBJ2-1, with no clear D. In germline, CDR1 is SGHDT, CDR2 YYEEEE. This CDR3 has 14 residues. The ends were cut back, 2 bases at V and 5 bases at J, with 11 bases in the middle. CDR3 sequence reads: CASSFAGLDNEQFF. DNA for the CDR3: TGTGCCAGCAGCTTCGCAGGTCTCGACAATGAGCAGTTCTTC.

The chain uses TRBV24-1 and TRBJ2-5, with 15 positions matching TRBD2. There are 16 residues in the CDR3. With V trimmed by 4 bases and J by 5 bases, 4 bases remained unmatched. Germline V gene sequence: CDR1 KGHDR, CDR2 SFDVKD. The CDR3 nucleotides read TGTGCCACCAGTGACCCTGGGACTAGCGGGGGGGAGACCCAGTACTTC. Encoded protein: CATSDPGTSGGETQYF.

This chain links TRBV5-1 with TRBJ1-1; 11 bases fit TRBD1. The V gene's germline CDR1 is SGHRS and CDR2 YFSETQ. The trim removed 5 bases at V and 2 bases at J, leaving 8 bases unmatched. The CDR3 has 16 residues. The CDR3 sequence: CASRARDRGGNTEAFF. The CDR3 region has the DNA TGCGCCAGCAGAGCCCGGGACAGGGGGGGAAACACTGAAGCTTTCTTT.

The CDR3 loop is CASRSTGNYGYTF. In nucleotides, the CDR3 is TGTGCCAGCAGGAGTACAGGCAACTATGGCTACACCTTC. The chain joins TRBV2 to TRBJ1-2, with D possibly being TRBD1 (5 bases). V was shortened by 6 bases and J by 2 bases, with 10 bases between the two germline ends. Germline CDR1 is SNHLY and CDR2 is FYNNEI. This CDR3 spans 13 amino acids. Using reference TRBV2 and TRBJ1-2 for the parts outside the CDR3, the full variable domain is EPEVTQTPSHQVTQMGQEVILRCVPISNHLYFYWYRQILGQKVEFLVSFYNNEISEKSEIFDDQFSVERPDGSNFTLKIRSTKLEDSAMYFCASRSTGNYGYTFGSGTRLTVV.

This chain connects TRBV11-2 to TRBJ2-5; D uncertain. Germline CDR1 SGHAT, CDR2 FQNNGV. With 1 base removed from V and 1 base from J, the gap between germline ends came to 7 bases. This CDR3 has 14 residues. The CDR3 loop is CASSLAQLQETQYF. CDR3 coding DNA: TGTGCCAGCAGCTTAGCACAGCTCCAAGAGACCCAGTACTTC.

This clone was found once. The rearrangement joins TRBV2 to TRBJ2-3; TRBD2 matches at 8 bases. V dropped 4 bases and J dropped 3; count of bases not matched to a gene: 6. The CDR3 spans 15 residues. Germline V lookup: CDR1 SNHLY, CDR2 FYNNEI. CDR3 sequence reads: CASSGTGGLTDTQYF. In nucleotides, the CDR3 is TGTGCCAGCAGTGGGACGGGAGGGTTGACAGATACGCAGTATTTT.

The gene calls are TRBV7-9 and TRBJ2-3, with 15 bases identical to TRBD2. Germline trimming cut 6 bases from V and 2 bases from J; bases unmatched to any gene: 6. The CDR3 has 17 amino acids. The germline V gene has CDR1 SEHNR and CDR2 FQNEAQ (reference sequence). The CDR3, as DNA: TGTGCCAGCAGTTCCGGGACTAGCGGGGGGTACACAGATACGCAGTATTTT. Amino acid sequence: CASSSGTSGGYTDTQYF.

J is TRBJ1-5 and V is TRBV7-9; no reliable D call. Germline V gives CDR1 SEHNR, CDR2 FQNEAQ (reference sequence). V was cut by 2 bases and J by 6 bases, with 8 bases left in between. The CDR3 is 13 residues long. Here the CDR3 DNA reads TGTGCCAGCAGCTTATCTCAGATTCAGCCCCAGCATTTT. Amino acid sequence: CASSLSQIQPQHF.

The V and J genes are TRBV6-6 and TRBJ1-3, with D unclear. Germline V gives CDR1 MNHNY, CDR2 SVGAGI (reference sequence). This CDR3 comprises 15 residues. With 0 bases removed from V and 4 bases from J, the gap between germline ends came to 10 bases. CDR3 residues: CASSYSSGGGNTIYF. CDR3 DNA sequence: TGTGCCAGCAGTTACTCTTCCGGAGGAGGAAACACCATATATTTT.

This clone showed up just a few times. This chain links TRBV6-2 or TRBV6-3 with TRBJ2-1; D is ambiguous. The CDR3 covers 11 residues. Between the trimmed V and J ends, which lost 6 bases and 7 bases, there was a span of 7 bases. Per germline, CDR1 MNHEY and CDR2 SVGEGT. Written as DNA, the CDR3 is TGTGCCAGCAGCTTCGGGAATGAGCAGTTCTTC. Translation: CASSFGNEQFF.

The sample holds one count of this clone. V is TRBV28 and J is TRBJ1-1; D unresolved. This CDR3 region has 13 residues. Trimming shortened V by 7 bases and J by 2 bases, and 11 bases separated the two germline ends. The germline CDR1 and CDR2 sequences are MDHEN and SYDVKM. CDR3 amino acids: CASNLDGNTEAFF. CDR3 in DNA: TGTGCCAGCAACCTAGACGGAAACACTGAAGCTTTCTTT.

The J gene is TRBJ2-6, the V gene TRBV5-4, with 12 nucleotides matching TRBD2. There are 19 residues in the CDR3. Germline loops: CDR1 SGHNT, CDR2 YYREEE (reference sequence). V gave up 3 bases and J gave up 0 bases; unmatched junction bases: 7. The CDR3 here is CASSSLTSGGSSGANVLTF. The CDR3 nucleotides are TGTGCCAGCAGCTCGTTGACTAGCGGGGGTAGCTCTGGGGCCAACGTCCTGACTTTC. The full variable domain, completed using reference TRBV5-4 and TRBJ2-6, is ETGVTQSPTHLIKTRGQQVTLRCSSQSGHNTVSWYQQALGQGPQFIFQYYREEENGRGNFPPRFSGLQFPNYSSELNVNALELDDSALYLCASSSLTSGGSSGANVLTFGAGSRLTVL.

The chain has TRBV2 and TRBJ1-4; TRBD1 might be the D (5 bases). This CDR3 contains 14 residues. Per germline, CDR1 SNHLY and CDR2 FYNNEI. Trimming stripped 7 bases from V and 5 bases from J, with 14 bases between. The CDR3 sequence: CASILGQPNEKLFF. As DNA, the CDR3 is TGTGCCAGCATCCTGGGGCAGCCAAATGAAAAACTGTTTTTT.

The CDR3 DNA sequence: TGTGCCAGTAGGGACAGGGGGATGCAGCCCCAGCATTTT. It yields the protein CASRDRGMQPQHF. The chain is built from TRBV19 and TRBJ1-5, with TRBD1 identical over 10 bases. CDR3 length: 13 amino acids. V lost 6 bases, J lost 7 bases, and 3 bases stayed unmatched. The germline V gene encodes CDR1 LNHDA and CDR2 SQIVND (reference sequence).

The V call is TRBV28, the J call TRBJ1-1, with D unclear. CDR3 length equals 13 residues. Trimming took off 8 bases at V and 1 base at J, with 11 bases between the two ends. Germline values: CDR1 MDHEN, CDR2 SYDVKM. Here the CDR3 DNA reads TGTGCCAGCTGGAGTGCGGGGAACACTGAAGCTTTCTTT. Translation: CASWSAGNTEAFF.

The rearrangement links TRBV28 to TRBJ2-1; 12 bases agree with TRBD2. CDR3 size: 13 residues. With 6 bases clipped from V and 14 bases from J, the junction kept 8 bases outside the gene matches. Germline V gene sequence: CDR1 MDHEN, CDR2 SYDVKM. This CDR3 is CASRLAGGPRKFF. CDR3 bases: TGTGCCAGCAGGCTAGCGGGAGGGCCTCGGAAGTTCTTC.

This clone was recorded once. The chain recombines TRBV20-1 with TRBJ1-5, with a possible D match to TRBD1 (5 bases). There are 13 residues in the CDR3. The ends were cut back, 3 bases at V and 3 bases at J, with 9 bases in the middle. The germline CDR1 and CDR2 sequences are DFQATT and SNEGSKA (reference sequence). Here the CDR3 DNA reads TGCAGTGCTAGTCAGGGTTTCAATCAGCCCCAGCATTTT. It encodes CSASQGFNQPQHF.

The chain uses TRBV6-1 and TRBJ2-3, with TRBD1 as a possible D gene (6 bases). Deletions cut 3 bases from V and 5 bases from J, with 9 bases between. Germline loops: CDR1 MNHNS, CDR2 SASEGT. The CDR3 loop spans 13 amino acids. CDR3 coding DNA: TGTGCCAGCAGTGATCGCAGGGGAGATACGCAGTATTTT. Translated, it gives CASSDRRGDTQYF.

The chain has TRBV7-2 and TRBJ2-5, with no clear D. This CDR3 comprises 13 residues. Germline loops: CDR1 SGHTA, CDR2 FQGNSA. V lost 5 bases, J lost 0 bases, and 7 bases lay in between. The CDR3 spells CASSPQYQETQYF. DNA for the CDR3: TGTGCCAGCAGCCCACAGTACCAAGAGACCCAGTACTTC.